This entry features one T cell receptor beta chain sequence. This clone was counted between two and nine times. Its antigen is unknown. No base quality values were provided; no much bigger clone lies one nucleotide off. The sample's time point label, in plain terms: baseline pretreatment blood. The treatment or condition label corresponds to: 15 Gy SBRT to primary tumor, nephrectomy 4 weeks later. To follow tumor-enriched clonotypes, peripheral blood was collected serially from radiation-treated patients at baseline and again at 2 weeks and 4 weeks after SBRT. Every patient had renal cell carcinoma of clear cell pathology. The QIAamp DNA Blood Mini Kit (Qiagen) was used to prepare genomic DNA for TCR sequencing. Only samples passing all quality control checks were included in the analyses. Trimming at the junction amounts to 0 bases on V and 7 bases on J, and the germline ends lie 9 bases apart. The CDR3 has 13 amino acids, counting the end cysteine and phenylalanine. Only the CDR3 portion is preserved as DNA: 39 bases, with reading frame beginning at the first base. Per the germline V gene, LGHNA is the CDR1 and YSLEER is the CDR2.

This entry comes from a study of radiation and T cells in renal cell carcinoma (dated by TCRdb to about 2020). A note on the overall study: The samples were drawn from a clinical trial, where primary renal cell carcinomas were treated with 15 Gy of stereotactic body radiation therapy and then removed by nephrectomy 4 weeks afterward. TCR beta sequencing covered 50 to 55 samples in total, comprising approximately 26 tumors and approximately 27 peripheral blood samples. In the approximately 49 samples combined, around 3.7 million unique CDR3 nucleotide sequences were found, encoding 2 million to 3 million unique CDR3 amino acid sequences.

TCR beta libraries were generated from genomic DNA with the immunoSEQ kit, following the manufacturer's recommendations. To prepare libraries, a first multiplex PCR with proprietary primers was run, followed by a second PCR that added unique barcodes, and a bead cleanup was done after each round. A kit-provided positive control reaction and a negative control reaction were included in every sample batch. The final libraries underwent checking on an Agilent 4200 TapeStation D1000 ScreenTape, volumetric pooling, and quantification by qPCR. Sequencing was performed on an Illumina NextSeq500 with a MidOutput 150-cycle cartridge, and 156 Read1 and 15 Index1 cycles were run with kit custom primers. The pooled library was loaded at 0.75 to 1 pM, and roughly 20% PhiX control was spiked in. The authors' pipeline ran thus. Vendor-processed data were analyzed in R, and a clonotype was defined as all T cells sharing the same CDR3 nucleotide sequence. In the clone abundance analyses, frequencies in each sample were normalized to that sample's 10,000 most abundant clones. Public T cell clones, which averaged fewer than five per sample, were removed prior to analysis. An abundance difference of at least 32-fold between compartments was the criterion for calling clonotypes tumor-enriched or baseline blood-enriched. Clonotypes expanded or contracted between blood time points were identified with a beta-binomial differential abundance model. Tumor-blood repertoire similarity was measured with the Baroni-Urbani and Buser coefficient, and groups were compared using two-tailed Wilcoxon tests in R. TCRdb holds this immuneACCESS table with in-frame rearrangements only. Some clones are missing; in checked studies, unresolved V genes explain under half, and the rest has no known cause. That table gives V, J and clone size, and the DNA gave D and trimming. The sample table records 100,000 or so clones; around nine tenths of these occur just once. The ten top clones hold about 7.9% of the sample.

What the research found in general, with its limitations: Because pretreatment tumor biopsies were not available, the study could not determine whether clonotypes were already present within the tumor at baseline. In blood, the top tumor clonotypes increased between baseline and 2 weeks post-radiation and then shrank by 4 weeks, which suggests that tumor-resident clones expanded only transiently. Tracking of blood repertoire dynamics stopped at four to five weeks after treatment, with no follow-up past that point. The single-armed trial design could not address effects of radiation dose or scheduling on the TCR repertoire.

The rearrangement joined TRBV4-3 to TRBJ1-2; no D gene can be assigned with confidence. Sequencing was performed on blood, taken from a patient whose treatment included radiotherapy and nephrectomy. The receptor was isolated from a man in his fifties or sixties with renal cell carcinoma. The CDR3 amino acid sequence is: CASSQELNGGYTF. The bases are TGCGCCAGCAGCCAAGAGCTGAACGGTGGCTACACCTTC.